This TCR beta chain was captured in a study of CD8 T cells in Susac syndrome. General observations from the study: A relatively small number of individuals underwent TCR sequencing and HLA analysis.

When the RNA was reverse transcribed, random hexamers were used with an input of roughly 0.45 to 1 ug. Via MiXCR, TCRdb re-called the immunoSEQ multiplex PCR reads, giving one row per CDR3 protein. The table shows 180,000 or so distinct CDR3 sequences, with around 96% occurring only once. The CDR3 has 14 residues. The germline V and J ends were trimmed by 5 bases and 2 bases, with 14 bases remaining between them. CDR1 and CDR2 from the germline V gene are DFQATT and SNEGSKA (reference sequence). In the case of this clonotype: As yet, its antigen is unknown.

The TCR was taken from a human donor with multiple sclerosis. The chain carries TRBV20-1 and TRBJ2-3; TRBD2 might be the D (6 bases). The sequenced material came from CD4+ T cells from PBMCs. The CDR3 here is CSAAWDFSTDTQYF. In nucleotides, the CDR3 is TGCAGTGCTGCGTGGGACTTTTCCACAGATACGCAGTATTTT.